One sample yielded the 29 T cell receptor beta chains listed below, sequenced in a study of CD4 T cell repertoires in COVID-19. Sequenced by immunoSEQ multiplex PCR; TCRdb stores in-frame clones only, minus some. The sample lists over 75,000 clones; 80% to 90% were seen once. The sample in question was CD4+ T cells from peripheral blood, obtained after recovery from COVID-19. These receptor sequences come from a human donor who had COVID-19.

The J gene is TRBJ1-2, the V gene TRBV5-5; no reliable D call. Trimming pared 0 bases from V and 6 bases from J, leaving 12 bases between. Germline V gene sequence: CDR1 SGHKS, CDR2 YYEKEE (reference sequence). The CDR3 extends over 14 amino acids. The DNA of the CDR3 is TGTGCCAGCAGCTTGGGCGGCTCAGAGGATGGCTACACCTTC. It is translated as CASSLGGSEDGYTF.

V gene TRBV5-1 combines with J gene TRBJ2-2, with D possibly matching TRBD2 (6 bases). The CDR3 is 13 residues long. Trimming took off 4 bases at V and 4 bases at J, with 8 bases between the two ends. Looked up from germline, CDR1 is SGHRS and CDR2 is YFSETQ. CDR3 sequence: CASSRGTTGELFF. CDR3 nucleotide sequence: TGCGCCAGCAGCCGGGGGACCACCGGGGAGCTGTTTTTT.

The J gene is TRBJ2-7, the V gene TRBV24-1; 12 bases line up with TRBD1. In germline, CDR1 is KGHDR, CDR2 SFDVKD. CDR3 length equals 15 residues. V lost 2 bases to trimming and J lost 6 bases; unmatched junction nucleotides: 4. In DNA, the CDR3 is TGTGCCACCAGTGATTGGGACAGGGGGCCGCGCGAGCAGTACTTC. This sequence encodes CATSDWDRGPREQYF.

J is TRBJ2-2 and V is TRBV29-1; TRBD1 agrees at 8 bases. The J segment lost 6 bases and the V segment lost 7 bases, leaving 4 bases of the junction unmatched. CDR1 and CDR2 (germline): SQVTM, ANQGSEA. CDR3 length equals 12 residues. CDR3 bases: TGCAGCGCTCAACAGGGGGCCGGGGAGCTGTTTTTT. Its translation: CSAQQGAGELFF.

V usage is TRBV7-8 and J usage is TRBJ2-7; TRBD1 or TRBD2 may be the D gene (5 bases each). This CDR3 is built from 13 residues. Germline CDR1 is SGHVS and CDR2 is FQNEAQ. The V end lost 4 bases, the J end lost 4 bases, and 11 bases lay between the germline ends. DNA for the CDR3: TGTGCCAGCAGCTCAGGGTCGGGGTACGAGCAGTACTTC. This sequence encodes CASSSGSGYEQYF.

The rearrangement joins TRBV2 to TRBJ2-3; 7 nucleotides agree with TRBD1. Germline CDR1 and CDR2: SNHLY and FYNNEI. J gave up 3 bases and V 6 bases, and 9 bases lay outside the gene matches. CDR3 size: 15 residues. The CDR3, as DNA: TGTGCCAGCAGCACCTCGGGACAGCCAACAGATACGCAGTATTTT. This sequence encodes CASSTSGQPTDTQYF. Complete variable domain (other parts from reference TRBV2 and TRBJ2-3): EPEVTQTPSHQVTQMGQEVILRCVPISNHLYFYWYRQILGQKVEFLVSFYNNEISEKSEIFDDQFSVERPDGSNFTLKIRSTKLEDSAMYFCASSTSGQPTDTQYFGPGTRLTVL.

This clone was detected once. The rearrangement links TRBV5-1 to TRBJ1-5; the D is unclear. Trimming took 4 bases from V and 4 from J, leaving 9 bases between them. Germline values: CDR1 SGHRS, CDR2 YFSETQ. This CDR3 has 13 residues. The CDR3 sequence: CASSEDGNQPQHF. In DNA form, the CDR3 reads TGCGCCAGCAGCGAGGACGGGAATCAGCCCCAGCATTTT. Looking up the rest from reference TRBV5-1 and TRBJ1-5 gives the full variable domain: KAGVTQTPRYLIKTRGQQVTLSCSPISGHRSVSWYQQTPGQGLQFLFEYFSETQRNKGNFPGRFSGRQFSNSRSEMNVSTLELGDSALYLCASSEDGNQPQHFGDGTRLSIL.

The chain combines TRBV16 with TRBJ1-3; D uncertain. The CDR3 runs 16 residues. Trimming took 1 base from V and 0 from J, leaving 10 bases between them. From germline, CDR1 is KGHSY and CDR2 FQNENV. The CDR3 spells CASSQFQTSSGNTIYF. The CDR3 DNA sequence: TGTGCCAGCAGCCAATTTCAGACTAGCTCTGGAAACACCATATATTTT.

This clone was counted once. The chain uses TRBV27 and TRBJ2-2; 7 bases map to TRBD1. Germline loops: CDR1 MNHEY, CDR2 SMNVEV (reference sequence). The length of the CDR3 is 14 residues. V lost 7 bases and J lost 4; bases outside the gene matches: 6. CDR3 in amino acids: CASKGAEGTGELFF. As DNA, the CDR3 is TGTGCCAGCAAGGGGGCTGAGGGCACCGGGGAGCTGTTTTTT.

The chain has TRBV5-1 and TRBJ2-5, with TRBD1 matching 10 bases. Unmatched junction bases numbered 8, after V lost 4 bases and J lost 5 bases. The CDR3 runs 15 residues. Germline-derived CDR1 and CDR2 are SGHRS and YFSETQ. The DNA of the CDR3 is TGCGCCAGCAGCCTAAGGACAGGGGGAGGGGAGACCCAGTACTTC. This codes for CASSLRTGGGETQYF.

The chain joins TRBV14 to TRBJ1-4; maybe TRBD1 (5 bases). The germline CDR1 and CDR2 sequences are SGHDN and FVKESK. This CDR3 contains 16 residues. V was pared by 1 base and J by 3 bases, with 12 bases between. CDR3 DNA: TGTGCCAGCAGCCAAGGCGAGGGGACGGCTAATGAAAAACTGTTTTTT. Amino acid sequence: CASSQGEGTANEKLFF.

J is TRBJ2-1 and V is TRBV5-4; 10 bases fit TRBD1. The CDR3 runs to 17 residues. The germline V gene has CDR1 SGHNT and CDR2 YYREEE (reference sequence). With 0 bases clipped from V and 7 bases from J, the junction kept 10 bases outside the gene matches. This chain's CDR3 is CASSLDHRGQGRNEQFF. In DNA, the CDR3 is TGTGCCAGCAGCTTGGACCATCGGGGACAGGGGCGAAATGAGCAGTTCTTC.

J is TRBJ2-1 and V is TRBV19; 11 bases match TRBD2. Germline trimming cut 10 bases from V and 0 bases from J; bases unmatched to any gene: 5. The CDR3 spans 15 residues. Germline CDR1 reads LNHDA; CDR2 reads SQIVND (reference sequence). The CDR3 DNA is TGTGCCACCGCGACTAGCGGGGACTCCTACAATGAGCAGTTCTTC. Amino acid sequence: CATATSGDSYNEQFF. Full variable domain (outside the CDR3, taken from reference TRBV19 and TRBJ2-1): DGGITQSPKYLFRKEGQNVTLSCEQNLNHDAMYWYRQDPGQGLRLIYYSQIVNDFQKGDIAEGYSVSREKKESFPLTVTSAQKNPTAFYLCATATSGDSYNEQFFGPGTRLTVL.

The J gene is TRBJ1-1, the V gene TRBV30; D ambiguous. This CDR3 is built from 12 residues. Germline lookup yields CDR1 GTSNPN and CDR2 SVGIG (reference sequence). V was pared by 1 base and J by 4 bases, with 7 bases between. CDR3 DNA sequence: TGTGCCTGGAGTGGCAGTGGCACTGAAGCTTTCTTT. It specifies CAWSGSGTEAFF. The entire variable domain, with the rest obtained from reference TRBV30 and TRBJ1-1, is as follows: SQTIHQWPATLVQPVGSPLSLECTVEGTSNPNLYWYRQAAGRGLQLLFYSVGIGQISSEVPQNLSASRPQDRQFILSSKKLLLSDSGFYLCAWSGSGTEAFFGQGTRLTVV.

V gene TRBV5-4 combines with J gene TRBJ1-1; weak D call: TRBD1 (5 bases). The CDR3 is made up of 13 amino acids. The V end lost 3 bases, the J end lost 5 bases, and 11 bases lay between the germline ends. Germline assignment: CDR1 SGHNT and CDR2 YYREEE (reference sequence). This chain's CDR3 is CASSWGGTTEAFF. The CDR3 DNA reads as TGTGCCAGCAGCTGGGGGGGAACGACTGAAGCTTTCTTT. Filled out from reference TRBV5-4 and TRBJ1-1, the complete variable domain reads ETGVTQSPTHLIKTRGQQVTLRCSSQSGHNTVSWYQQALGQGPQFIFQYYREEENGRGNFPPRFSGLQFPNYSSELNVNALELDDSALYLCASSWGGTTEAFFGQGTRLTVV.

The J gene is TRBJ2-2, the V gene TRBV5-1; 8 bases line up with TRBD1. CDR1 and CDR2 from the germline V gene are SGHRS and YFSETQ. J was trimmed by 0 bases and V by 5 bases; bases with no gene match: 9. CDR3 size: 17 residues. Here the CDR3 DNA reads TGCGCCAGCAGATTAAGAGCGGACAGGGCGAACACCGGGGAGCTGTTTTTT. Amino acids: CASRLRADRANTGELFF. The full variable domain, rest sourced from reference TRBV5-1 and TRBJ2-2, is KAGVTQTPRYLIKTRGQQVTLSCSPISGHRSVSWYQQTPGQGLQFLFEYFSETQRNKGNFPGRFSGRQFSNSRSEMNVSTLELGDSALYLCASRLRADRANTGELFFGEGSRLTVL.

V and J are TRBV28 and TRBJ1-4; 7 bases are shared with TRBD1. The CDR3 runs to 13 residues. Germline V gene data show CDR1 as MDHEN and CDR2 as SYDVKM. V was clipped by 8 bases and J by 6 bases; unmatched bases: 6. The CDR3 here is CASGSQGYEKLFF. In nucleotides, the CDR3 is TGTGCCAGCGGGTCACAGGGGTATGAAAAACTGTTTTTT.

The sample holds a few counts of this clone. The chain is built from TRBV20-1 and TRBJ2-1; 7 bases match TRBD1. Germline loops: CDR1 DFQATT, CDR2 SNEGSKA (reference sequence). The V and J ends lost 3 bases and 8 bases, in that order; junction bases with no gene match: 13. The CDR3 runs to 15 residues. This CDR3 is CSASDAGTAADEQFF. CDR3 DNA sequence: TGCAGTGCTAGTGATGCCGGGACAGCGGCTGATGAGCAGTTCTTC.

This sequence joins TRBV28 and TRBJ2-3; 9 bases are shared with TRBD1. From germline, CDR1 is MDHEN and CDR2 SYDVKM. The V gene end was trimmed by 6 bases and the J gene end by 1 base; junction bases not matched to a gene: 2. The CDR3 contains 14 residues. CDR3 protein: CASRDRGGTDTQYF. CDR3 in DNA: TGTGCCAGCAGGGACAGGGGAGGCACAGATACGCAGTATTTT.

This clone was observed once. The V gene is TRBV5-6, the J gene TRBJ1-2; no definite D call. CDR1 SGHDT and CDR2 YYEEEE come from the germline V gene. The CDR3 length is 13 residues. Trimming removed 1 base at V and 5 bases at J, with 9 bases between. The CDR3 DNA sequence: TGTGCCAGCAGCTTGCAGCAGTCATATGGCTACACCTTC. Residues: CASSLQQSYGYTF.

The gene calls are TRBV20-1 and TRBJ1-1, with D possibly TRBD1 on 5 matching bases. Germline lookup yields CDR1 DFQATT and CDR2 SNEGSKA (reference sequence). CDR3 length equals 11 residues. CDR3 bases: TGCAGGACAGATATGAACACTGAAGCTTTCTTT. Encoded protein: CRTDMNTEAFF.

The J gene is TRBJ2-3, the V gene TRBV13, with D unclear. The CDR3 has 16 residues. V was pared by 2 bases and J by 4 bases, with 16 bases between. Germline values: CDR1 PRHDT, CDR2 FYEKMQ (reference sequence). CDR3 DNA sequence: TGTGCCAGCAGCTTAAGTACGATGTGGGGTTCAGATACGCAGTATTTT. Translation gives CASSLSTMWGSDTQYF.

V and J are TRBV28 and TRBJ2-1; D may correspond to TRBD1 or TRBD2 (5 bases each). V lost 1 base and J lost 12, with 22 bases in between. From germline, CDR1 is MDHEN and CDR2 SYDVKM. The CDR3 contains 16 residues. The CDR3 DNA sequence: TGTGCCAGCAGTTTATACGACCAGACCCAAAGAGGGGCGCAGTTCTTC. This sequence encodes CASSLYDQTQRGAQFF.

The chain employs TRBV11-2 and TRBJ2-7, with a weak D call TRBD2 (6 bases). The CDR3 contains 13 residues. V was cut by 1 base and J by 7 bases, with 11 bases left in between. Looked up from germline, CDR1 is SGHAT and CDR2 is FQNNGV. CDR3 in amino acids: CASSLVRGSEQYF. For the CDR3, the DNA is TGTGCCAGCAGCTTAGTTCGGGGGTCGGAGCAGTACTTC.

The gene calls are TRBV9 and TRBJ1-1, with 12 bases lining up with TRBD1. V trimming: 2 bases; J trimming: 2 bases; junction bases outside the gene matches: 13. The CDR3 loop spans 19 amino acids. Germline V lookup: CDR1 SGDLS, CDR2 YYNGEE. In nucleotides, the CDR3 is TGTGCCAGCAGCGTCGCCCCGGGACAGGGGGCGCCATTAAACACTGAAGCTTTCTTT. It encodes CASSVAPGQGAPLNTEAFF. The complete variable domain, with remaining parts taken from reference TRBV9 and TRBJ1-1, reads DSGVTQTPKHLITATGQRVTLRCSPRSGDLSVYWYQQSLDQGLQFLIQYYNGEERAKGNILERFSAQQFPDLHSELNLSSLELGDSALYFCASSVAPGQGAPLNTEAFFGQGTRLTVV.

The rearrangement joins TRBV6-5 to TRBJ1-2, with D tentatively TRBD1 (6 bases). Germline assignment: CDR1 MNHEY and CDR2 SVGAGI. V was shortened by 6 bases and J by 6 bases, with 17 bases between the two germline ends. The CDR3 spans 14 residues. CDR3: CASSPVGGANGYTF. CDR3 bases: TGTGCCAGCAGCCCGGTAGGGGGGGCAAATGGCTACACCTTC.

The rearrangement joins TRBV5-6 to TRBJ1-1; 7 nucleotides line up with TRBD1. V lost 0 bases, J lost 11 bases, and 13 bases stayed unmatched. Germline V lookup: CDR1 SGHDT, CDR2 YYEEEE. This CDR3 region has 15 residues. For the CDR3, the DNA is TGTGCCAGCAGCTTGGAAGCAGGGGGAACGCTCGTGGCTTTCTTT. Its protein product is CASSLEAGGTLVAFF. The full variable domain, with the rest looked up from reference TRBV5-6 and TRBJ1-1, is DAGVTQSPTHLIKTRGQQVTLRCSPKSGHDTVSWYQQALGQGPQFIFQYYEEEERQRGNFPDRFSGHQFPNYSSELNVNALLLGDSALYLCASSLEAGGTLVAFFGQGTRLTVV.

This rearrangement joins TRBV3-1 (or the pseudogene TRBV3-2) to TRBJ1-1, with D unresolved. The CDR3 spans 13 residues. Trimming removed 7 bases from V and 1 base from J, with 10 bases in between. Germline V gene lookup returns CDR1 LGHDT and CDR2 YNNKEL (reference sequence). The CDR3 DNA sequence: TGTGCCAGCACCTCGCGACGGAACACTGAAGCTTTCTTT. Protein: CASTSRRNTEAFF.

The chain couples TRBV3-1 (or the pseudogene TRBV3-2) to TRBJ2-2; TRBD1 is a possible D gene (5 bases). V lost 4 bases, J lost 4 bases, and 10 bases lay in between. CDR1 LGHDT and CDR2 YNNKEL come from the germline V gene (reference sequence). There are 14 residues in the CDR3. CDR3 DNA: TGTGCCAGCAGCCTAAAGACAGTCACCGGGGAGCTGTTTTTT. Protein product: CASSLKTVTGELFF.